The 30 T cell receptor beta chains below all came from one sample that was sequenced in a study of T cell responses to AZD1222 COVID-19 vaccine. TCRdb's table, derived via immunoSEQ multiplex PCR, lists solely in-frame clones and lacks some. Of hundreds of thousands of clones listed, 93% are singletons. The sample consisted of peripheral blood, taken on day 0 of MenACWY control vaccination. These receptor sequences come from an adult in good health.

The chain joins TRBV3-1 (or the pseudogene TRBV3-2) to TRBJ2-1; no firm D call. Germline CDR1 LGHDT, CDR2 YNNKEL (reference sequence). Trimming removed 5 bases at V and 7 bases at J, with 18 bases between. The CDR3 is 15 amino acids. CDR3 nucleotide sequence: TGTGCCAGCAGCGCACGCTACCAGGCGGTAAATGAGCAGTTCTTC. Its translation is CASSARYQAVNEQFF.

V gene TRBV10-3 combines with J gene TRBJ2-7, with 7 bases matching TRBD1. Germline values: CDR1 ENHRY, CDR2 SYGVKD. The CDR3 is 13 amino acids. J lost 7 bases, V lost 1 base, and 4 bases had no gene match. Here the CDR3 reads CAISEWAGGEQYF. The CDR3 region has the DNA TGTGCCATCAGTGAGTGGGCAGGGGGTGAGCAGTACTTC.

The V gene is TRBV20-1, the J gene TRBJ2-7; D gene uncertain. Per germline, CDR1 DFQATT and CDR2 SNEGSKA (reference sequence). V was shortened by 7 bases and J by 3 bases, with 10 bases between the two germline ends. The CDR3 has 11 amino acids. The CDR3 reads CSVLGNYEQYF. The CDR3 DNA is TGCAGTGTTCTGGGAAACTACGAGCAGTACTTC.

Details on this clone: In the same sample, other DNA sequences code for this CDR3. The V call is TRBV5-1, the J call TRBJ1-4; 9 bases align to TRBD1. The V segment lost 4 bases and the J segment 5 bases; nucleotides outside the gene matches: 3. There are 14 residues in the CDR3. The germline gives CDR1 SGHRS, CDR2 YFSETQ. In nucleotides, the CDR3 is TGCGCCAGCAGCCCCGGGACAGGGAATGAAAAACTGTTTTTT. Its translation is CASSPGTGNEKLFF.

The V call is TRBV25-1, the J call TRBJ1-5, with 7 positions matching TRBD1. The V and J ends lost 4 bases and 4 bases, in that order; junction bases with no gene match: 4. The germline V gene has CDR1 MGHDK and CDR2 SYGVNS. The CDR3 covers 14 residues. In DNA, the CDR3 is TGTGCCAGCAGTGCCCCGGGACAGAATCAGCCCCAGCATTTT. This codes for CASSAPGQNQPQHF.

This chain uses TRBV18 with TRBJ2-2, with a tentative D call TRBD2 (6 bases). CDR3 length: 15 amino acids. Deletions cut 4 bases from V and 0 bases from J, with 9 bases between. Germline CDR1 and CDR2: KGHSH and LQKENI. DNA of the CDR3: TGTGCCAGCTCACTGGGGGGTGCGAACACCGGGGAGCTGTTTTTT. Residues: CASSLGGANTGELFF.

The chain couples TRBV3-1 (or the pseudogene TRBV3-2) to TRBJ1-2, with D unclear. The CDR3 spans 15 residues. The ends were cut back, 0 bases at V and 2 bases at J, with 10 bases in the middle. Per the germline V gene, CDR1 is LGHDT and CDR2 is YNNKEL (reference sequence). The CDR3 nucleotides are TGTGCCAGCAGCCAAGATCGATCGGCCAACTATGGCTACACCTTC. It encodes CASSQDRSANYGYTF.

The rearrangement links TRBV5-1 to TRBJ1-2; D call uncertain. The CDR3 totals 13 residues. V was trimmed by 3 bases and J by 3 bases, leaving 9 bases between them. The germline gives CDR1 SGHRS, CDR2 YFSETQ. The CDR3 nucleotides are TGCGCCAGCAGCTCGACGGCTGACTATGGCTACACCTTC. Amino acids: CASSSTADYGYTF.

The chain uses TRBV18 and TRBJ1-2; TRBD1 aligns across 7 bases. Germline values: CDR1 KGHSH, CDR2 LQKENI. This CDR3 has 15 residues. The V gene end was trimmed by 4 bases and the J gene end by 4 bases; junction bases not matched to a gene: 9. The CDR3 sequence is CASSRDRDAAYGYTF. The CDR3 bases are TGTGCCAGCTCACGAGACAGGGACGCAGCCTATGGCTACACCTTC.

The chain has TRBV4-3 and TRBJ2-6, with D unclear. The germline V and J ends were trimmed by 0 bases and 0 bases, with 6 bases remaining between them. Germline V gene data show CDR1 as LGHNA and CDR2 as YSLEER. The CDR3 consists of 16 residues. The CDR3 sequence: CASSQDSFSGANVLTF. DNA of the CDR3: TGCGCCAGCAGCCAAGATTCCTTCTCTGGGGCCAACGTCCTGACTTTC.

The chain uses TRBV5-1 and TRBJ1-3, with 7 bases lining up with TRBD1. V lost 3 bases to trimming and J lost 4 bases; unmatched junction nucleotides: 4. CDR1 is SGHRS and CDR2 is YFSETQ in the germline V gene. The CDR3 contains 14 residues. DNA of the CDR3: TGCGCCAGCAGCTGGGGGACAGTGGGAAACACCATATATTTT. Its translation is CASSWGTVGNTIYF.

The CDR3 nucleotides read TGTGCCAGCAGCTTAGAACGTAGGGGCTACACCTTC. Translated, it gives CASSLERRGYTF. This chain connects TRBV7-8 to TRBJ1-2; no firm D call. The germline V gene has CDR1 SGHVS and CDR2 FQNEAQ. This CDR3 comprises 12 residues. Trimming pared 1 base from V and 8 bases from J, leaving 8 bases between.

This rearrangement joins TRBV30 to TRBJ1-5, with no clear D. The ends were cut back, 0 bases at V and 6 bases at J, with 9 bases in the middle. Germline CDR1 GTSNPN, CDR2 SVGIG (reference sequence). This CDR3 has 13 residues. CDR3 coding DNA: TGTGCCTGGAGTGTTGGCGGGCGTCAGCCCCAGCATTTT. This codes for CAWSVGGRQPQHF.

A single count supports this clone. V gene TRBV2 combines with J gene TRBJ1-1; D perhaps matches TRBD1 (6 bases). CDR3 length: 14 amino acids. V dropped 4 bases and J dropped 4 bases, with 13 bases sitting between them. Per the germline V gene, CDR1 is SNHLY and CDR2 is FYNNEI. This CDR3 is CASSVGGGGTEAFF. The CDR3 DNA sequence: TGTGCCAGCAGTGTGGGGGGCGGGGGCACTGAAGCTTTCTTT.

V gene TRBV6-5 combines with J gene TRBJ1-5; D possibly corresponds to TRBD1 (5 bases). This CDR3 has 14 residues. Germline-derived CDR1 and CDR2 are MNHEY and SVGAGI. Trimming took 2 bases from V and 2 from J, leaving 7 bases between them. CDR3 DNA sequence: TGTGCCAGCAGTTACGGGACGGGCAATCAGCCCCAGCATTTT. Translated, it gives CASSYGTGNQPQHF.

The rearrangement links TRBV19 to TRBJ1-4; D is ambiguous. This CDR3 comprises 17 residues. Trimming took off 1 base at V and 4 bases at J, with 16 bases between the two ends. Germline CDR1 reads LNHDA; CDR2 reads SQIVND (reference sequence). Here the CDR3 reads CASSIGPEAEINEKLFF. The CDR3 nucleotides are TGTGCCAGTAGTATAGGGCCAGAGGCGGAAATTAATGAAAAACTGTTTTTT.

The chain is built from TRBV5-1 and TRBJ1-6; maybe TRBD1 (6 bases). Trimming shortened V by 4 bases and J by 8 bases, and 13 bases separated the two germline ends. The CDR3 sequence is 14 residues long. Per the germline V gene, CDR1 is SGHRS and CDR2 is YFSETQ. The CDR3 protein is CASSTDRSHSPLHF. In nucleotides, the CDR3 is TGCGCCAGCAGCACTGACAGGTCCCATTCACCCCTCCACTTT.

V gene TRBV2 combines with J gene TRBJ1-1; D may be TRBD1 (6 bases). The V and J ends lost 4 bases and 5 bases respectively, with 17 bases between them. Germline lookup yields CDR1 SNHLY and CDR2 FYNNEI. The CDR3 is made up of 15 amino acids. In DNA, the CDR3 is TGTGCCAGCAGTGTAGGGGGGAGCTTGTCTACTGAAGCTTTCTTT. It is translated as CASSVGGSLSTEAFF.

The chain is built from TRBV29-1 and TRBJ2-5; tentative D call: TRBD1 (6 bases). This CDR3 is built from 13 residues. CDR1 is SQVTM and CDR2 is ANQGSEA in the germline V gene. Between the trimmed V and J ends, which lost 4 bases and 1 base, there was a span of 10 bases. CDR3 sequence reads: CSVGNRAQETQYF. DNA of the CDR3: TGCAGCGTTGGGAACAGGGCCCAAGAGACCCAGTACTTC.

The chain links TRBV5-4 to TRBJ2-7; the D gene is possibly TRBD1 (6 bases). The germline gives CDR1 SGHNT, CDR2 YYREEE (reference sequence). V was clipped by 4 bases and J by 4 bases, with 18 bases between them. This CDR3 has 15 residues. The CDR3, as DNA: TGTGCCAGCAGCAAACCCGGGACACTAGATTACGAGCAGTACTTC. This codes for CASSKPGTLDYEQYF.

Comments on this clone: Other DNA sequences in the sample encode the same CDR3. The CDR3 region has the DNA TGTGCCAGCACCAGGGTCGTTTACGAGCAGTACTTC. It specifies CASTRVVYEQYF. The genes are TRBV2 and TRBJ2-7; possible D gene TRBD1, 5 bases. Germline V gene sequence: CDR1 SNHLY, CDR2 FYNNEI. The CDR3 length is 12 residues. Trimming took 7 bases from V and 4 from J, leaving 11 bases between them.

This clone came up once. The CDR3 DNA reads TGTGCCAGTAGTATAAGGGGACAGGGCTACGAGCAGTACTTC. Translation: CASSIRGQGYEQYF. This chain uses TRBV19 with TRBJ2-7; 9 bases line up with TRBD1. This CDR3 contains 14 residues. Germline values: CDR1 LNHDA, CDR2 SQIVND (reference sequence). The junction had 2 bases not matched to a gene; V was cut back by 2 bases and J by 3 bases.

The CDR3 region has the DNA TGTGCCAGCAGCGTAGGAGGCCGCTTGAACACCGGGGAGCTGTTTTTT. Its translation: CASSVGGRLNTGELFF. The chain joins TRBV9 to TRBJ2-2, with D unresolved. V lost 0 bases and J 1 base, leaving 10 bases between the germline ends. This CDR3 comprises 16 residues. Germline V CDR1 and CDR2: SGDLS, YYNGEE.

The chain joins TRBV6-1 to TRBJ2-4; maybe TRBD2 (6 bases). This CDR3 comprises 14 residues. Between the trimmed V and J ends, which lost 3 bases and 7 bases, there was a span of 13 bases. Per the germline V gene, CDR1 is MNHNS and CDR2 is SASEGT. CDR3 nucleotides: TGTGCCAGCAGTGAGGGGCCCCGGGGGAACATTCAGTACTTC. Protein: CASSEGPRGNIQYF.

The chain is built from TRBV7-3 and TRBJ2-3, with 8 positions matching TRBD2. The CDR3 has 15 amino acids. The V gene end was trimmed by 8 bases and the J gene end by 6 bases; junction bases not matched to a gene: 13. The germline CDR1 and CDR2 sequences are SGHTA and FQGTGA. The CDR3 sequence is CASGLTGGSMDTQYF. DNA of the CDR3: TGTGCCAGCGGTCTAACGGGAGGGTCTATGGATACGCAGTATTTT.

The chain combines TRBV5-1 with TRBJ1-6; 7 nucleotides align to TRBD1. V trimming: 0 bases; J trimming: 9 bases; junction bases outside the gene matches: 3. Germline CDR1 is SGHRS and CDR2 is YFSETQ. There are 14 residues in the CDR3. The DNA of the CDR3 is TGCGCCAGCAGCTTGGGACAGGGTGTTTCACCCCTCCACTTT. It yields the protein CASSLGQGVSPLHF. The full variable domain, with the rest looked up from reference TRBV5-1 and TRBJ1-6, is KAGVTQTPRYLIKTRGQQVTLSCSPISGHRSVSWYQQTPGQGLQFLFEYFSETQRNKGNFPGRFSGRQFSNSRSEMNVSTLELGDSALYLCASSLGQGVSPLHFGNGTRLTVT.

V and J are TRBV2 and TRBJ1-5; no definite D call. The V and J ends lost 4 bases and 0 bases respectively, with 10 bases between them. This CDR3 contains 15 residues. CDR1 is SNHLY and CDR2 is FYNNEI in the germline V gene. The CDR3 region is CASSVSETSNQPQHF. Here the CDR3 DNA reads TGTGCCAGCAGTGTTTCTGAAACTAGCAATCAGCCCCAGCATTTT.

V gene TRBV30 combines with J gene TRBJ2-7, with TRBD1 as a possible D gene (6 bases). Germline V gene sequence: CDR1 GTSNPN, CDR2 SVGIG (reference sequence). The V end was cut by 2 bases, the J end by 5 bases, with 25 bases between. The CDR3 sequence is 17 residues long. The CDR3 coding sequence is TGTGCCTGGAGTCAGGGCGATGGGGACATAAACTTTGACGAGCAGTACTTC. Translated, it gives CAWSQGDGDINFDEQYF.

The CDR3 DNA follows: TGCGCCAGCAGCCGAACCCGCGACAGGGGAGATGAAAAACTGTTTTTT. Its protein product is CASSRTRDRGDEKLFF. The chain couples TRBV4-1 to TRBJ1-4; 8 bases line up with TRBD1. With 4 bases clipped from V and 6 bases from J, the junction kept 10 bases outside the gene matches. The CDR3 has 16 residues. Germline V gene sequence: CDR1 MGHRA, CDR2 YSYEKL.

In DNA form, the CDR3 reads TGTGCCAGCAGCTTAGTTCCAGGGGCCACCGGGGAGCTGTTTTTT. This translates into CASSLVPGATGELFF. The chain couples TRBV11-3 to TRBJ2-2; D may be TRBD1 (6 bases). The V gene lost 1 base and the J gene lost 4 bases, with 10 bases spanning the gap. The V gene's germline CDR1 is SGHNT and CDR2 YENEEA. CDR3 length: 15 residues.